The rows below give T cell receptor beta chains drawn from one sample of a study of shared clonotypes between healthy human individuals. The method was immunoSEQ multiplex PCR; TCRdb's version includes in-frame clones alone and lacks a portion of them. Seen here are about 2.3 million clones, over 85% observed once, and the top ten hold about 0.37%. The specimen was naive CD4+ T cells from PBMCs. The receptors here all came from a man aged 18-30 years in good health. Some clones in this sample may be carry-over from other donors' samples. CDR3s include the opening cysteine and the closing phenylalanine or tryptophan. The D gene is left open where the match is weak. The size entry is marked missing in some rows and otherwise reads once, few, many or a size class.

D gene: -; V gene: TRBV6-1; J gene: TRBJ2-3; clone size: -; CDR3 DNA: TGTGCCAGCAGTGTGGGAGGGGGAAGCACAGATACGCAGTATTTT; CDR3 protein: CASSVGGGSTDTQYF
D gene: -; V gene: TRBV4-1; J gene: TRBJ2-5; clone size: -; CDR3 DNA: TGCGCCAGCAGCCAAGGAGGGGTTGAGACCCAGTACTTC; CDR3 protein: CASSQGGVETQYF
D gene: -; V gene: TRBV30; J gene: TRBJ1-3; clone size: -; CDR3 DNA: TGTGCCTGGAGTTACGGGAGCTCTGGAAACACCATATATTTT; CDR3 protein: CAWSYGSSGNTIYF
D gene: -; V gene: TRBV27; J gene: TRBJ1-2; clone size: -; CDR3 DNA: TGTGCCAGCAGTTTGAACAGGGCCCTTGGCTACACCTTC; CDR3 protein: CASSLNRALGYTF
D gene: TRBD2; V gene: TRBV10-3; J gene: TRBJ2-7; clone size: -; CDR3 DNA: TGTGCCATCAGTGGAGGTTCGGCCGATAGACTAGCCGGCGAGCAGTACTTC; CDR3 protein: CAISGGSADRLAGEQYF
D gene: TRBD1; V gene: TRBV5-6; J gene: TRBJ1-2; clone size: -; CDR3 DNA: TGTGCCAGCAGCCGTATTGAGGACAGGGGGGTCTATGGCTACACCTTC; CDR3 protein: CASSRIEDRGVYGYTF
D gene: -; V gene: TRBV6-5; J gene: TRBJ1-2; clone size: once; CDR3 DNA: TGTGCCAGCAGTTACTCGACCGGTAACTATGGCTACACCTTC; CDR3 protein: CASSYSTGNYGYTF
D gene: -; V gene: TRBV28; J gene: TRBJ2-3; clone size: once; CDR3 DNA: TGTGCCAGCAGTTCAAACCGAAGGGGAAATTTTGATACGCAGTATTTT; CDR3 protein: CASSSNRRGNFDTQYF
D gene: -; V gene: TRBV2; J gene: TRBJ2-1; clone size: -; CDR3 DNA: TGTGCCAGCAGCGCCTCCTTTACCAGGGGGGTTTACAATGAGCAGTTCTTC; CDR3 protein: CASSASFTRGVYNEQFF
D gene: -; V gene: TRBV7-8; J gene: TRBJ2-5; clone size: -; CDR3 DNA: TGTGCCAGCAGCTTAGACAGGGCGCAAGAGACCCAGTACTTC; CDR3 protein: CASSLDRAQETQYF
D gene: -; V gene: TRBV6-5; J gene: TRBJ1-3; clone size: -; CDR3 DNA: TGTGCCAGCAGTTACTCACCCTCTGGAAACACCATATATTTT; CDR3 protein: CASSYSPSGNTIYF
D gene: -; V gene: TRBV7-2; J gene: TRBJ2-3; clone size: -; CDR3 DNA: TGTGCCAGCAGCCCAAATCCCGGGGCGGGGTACACAGATACGCAGTATTTT; CDR3 protein: CASSPNPGAGYTDTQYF
D gene: TRBD2; V gene: TRBV19; J gene: TRBJ2-5; clone size: -; CDR3 DNA: TGTGCCAGTAGTAGGAGAACGGGTAGCGGGCGAAAAGAGACCCAGTACTTC; CDR3 protein: CASSRRTGSGRKETQYF
D gene: TRBD2; V gene: TRBV18; J gene: TRBJ2-3; clone size: -; CDR3 DNA: TGTGCCAGCTTCCGCGGGGGACCCACAGATACGCAGTATTTT; CDR3 protein: CASFRGGPTDTQYF
D gene: TRBD2; V gene: TRBV10-1; J gene: TRBJ2-7; clone size: -; CDR3 DNA: TGCGCCAGCAGTTCTAAAGAGCGGGAGGCCCACGAGCAGTACTTC; CDR3 protein: CASSSKEREAHEQYF
D gene: TRBD1; V gene: TRBV5-6; J gene: TRBJ2-7; clone size: -; CDR3 DNA: TGTGCCAGCAGCCCGCGGACAGGGGGCTCCTACGAGCAGTACTTC; CDR3 protein: CASSPRTGGSYEQYF
D gene: -; V gene: TRBV28; J gene: TRBJ2-7; clone size: -; CDR3 DNA: TGTGCCAGCAGATCCCCGGAGGGGGACCTATACGAGCAGTACTTC; CDR3 protein: CASRSPEGDLYEQYF
D gene: TRBD1; V gene: TRBV6-5; J gene: TRBJ1-5; clone size: -; CDR3 DNA: TGTGCCAGCAGTACGACAGGGGGAAGCAATCAGCCCCAGCATTTT; CDR3 protein: CASSTTGGSNQPQHF
D gene: -; V gene: TRBV11-1; J gene: TRBJ2-7; clone size: -; CDR3 DNA: TGTGCCAGCAGCTTAGGCGTTGGGGGCGGCAGCTCCTACGAGCAGTACTTC; CDR3 protein: CASSLGVGGGSSYEQYF
D gene: TRBD1; V gene: TRBV2; J gene: TRBJ2-7; clone size: -; CDR3 DNA: TGTGCCAGCAGTGAAATAGGGACAGGGACGGGAGAGCAGTACTTC; CDR3 protein: CASSEIGTGTGEQYF
D gene: -; V gene: TRBV11-2; J gene: TRBJ2-7; clone size: -; CDR3 DNA: TGTGCCAGCAGCTTGGGGACTACAGGGTACTACGAGCAGTACTTC; CDR3 protein: CASSLGTTGYYEQYF
D gene: TRBD2; V gene: TRBV5-1; J gene: TRBJ2-2; clone size: -; CDR3 DNA: TGCGCCAGCAGCTTGCGGGCTAGCGGGAGTCCCGGGGAGCTGTTTTTT; CDR3 protein: CASSLRASGSPGELFF
D gene: -; V gene: TRBV27; J gene: TRBJ2-7; clone size: -; CDR3 DNA: TGTGCCAGCAAAACGGTCCTAAGCTCCTACGAGCAGTACTTC; CDR3 protein: CASKTVLSSYEQYF
D gene: TRBD1; V gene: TRBV28; J gene: TRBJ2-7; clone size: -; CDR3 DNA: TGTGCCAGCAGTTCTACCGGGACAGGGTTATACGAGCAGTACTTC; CDR3 protein: CASSSTGTGLYEQYF
D gene: -; V gene: TRBV28; J gene: TRBJ1-5; clone size: -; CDR3 DNA: TGTGCCAGCAGCCACAGAGCGGGGTCTCTAGGCAATCAGCCCCAGCATTTT; CDR3 protein: CASSHRAGSLGNQPQHF
D gene: -; V gene: TRBV30; J gene: TRBJ2-1; clone size: -; CDR3 DNA: TGTGCCTGGAGTAGTGGGAGACACTACAATGAGCAGTTCTTC; CDR3 protein: CAWSSGRHYNEQFF
D gene: TRBD2; V gene: TRBV10-3; J gene: TRBJ2-4; clone size: -; CDR3 DNA: TGTGCCATCAGTGCCGGACTAGCGGGAGGAGAGTACTTC; CDR3 protein: CAISAGLAGGEYF
D gene: TRBD1; V gene: TRBV2; J gene: TRBJ1-5; clone size: -; CDR3 DNA: TGTGCCAGCAGTGAACAGACAGGGGATCAGCCCCAGCATTTT; CDR3 protein: CASSEQTGDQPQHF
D gene: TRBD1; V gene: TRBV2; J gene: TRBJ2-7; clone size: -; CDR3 DNA: TGTGCCAGCAGTGAAGCGCTAATGGCAGGGGGCGACTTC; CDR3 protein: CASSEALMAGGDF
D gene: TRBD2; V gene: TRBV6-1; J gene: TRBJ2-5; clone size: -; CDR3 DNA: TGTGCCAGCACCCAAGGGAGGGCAGGCGAGACCCAGTACTTC; CDR3 protein: CASTQGRAGETQYF
D gene: -; V gene: TRBV5-8; J gene: TRBJ2-3; clone size: -; CDR3 DNA: TGTGCCAGCAGCCCTGTGGACAGTCGTAGCACAGATACGCAGTATTTT; CDR3 protein: CASSPVDSRSTDTQYF
D gene: TRBD1; V gene: TRBV18; J gene: TRBJ2-2; clone size: -; CDR3 DNA: TGTGCCAGCTCATCAGACAGGGGTCTAGAAGCCGGGGAGCTGTTTTTT; CDR3 protein: CASSSDRGLEAGELFF
D gene: -; V gene: TRBV7-2; J gene: TRBJ2-3; clone size: -; CDR3 DNA: TGTGCCAGCAGCTCTGGACGGACAGATACGCAGTATTTT; CDR3 protein: CASSSGRTDTQYF
D gene: TRBD1; V gene: TRBV28; J gene: TRBJ1-2; clone size: -; CDR3 DNA: TGTGCCAGCAGATCCCCCGGGACAGGGGATGGCCACACCTTC; CDR3 protein: CASRSPGTGDGHTF
D gene: TRBD2; V gene: TRBV28; J gene: TRBJ2-5; clone size: -; CDR3 DNA: TGTGCCAGCAGTTTGTGGGACTATAAGACCCAGTACTTC; CDR3 protein: CASSLWDYKTQYF
D gene: TRBD1; V gene: TRBV5-1; J gene: TRBJ1-3; clone size: -; CDR3 DNA: TGCGCCAGCAGGAATATAGGGACAGGCGGAAACACCATATATTTT; CDR3 protein: CASRNIGTGGNTIYF
D gene: -; V gene: TRBV9; J gene: TRBJ2-1; clone size: -; CDR3 DNA: TGTGCCAGCAGCGTAGGGTCGGGGTTGTCCTACAATGAGCAGTTCTTC; CDR3 protein: CASSVGSGLSYNEQFF
D gene: TRBD1; V gene: TRBV6-5; J gene: TRBJ1-2; clone size: -; CDR3 DNA: TGTGCCAGCAGTTCCCGGGACAGGGCATCTGGCTACACCTTC; CDR3 protein: CASSSRDRASGYTF
D gene: -; V gene: TRBV5-4; J gene: TRBJ2-2; clone size: -; CDR3 DNA: TGTGCCAGCAGCTTAGGAGTCCGCAGGGGCGACACCGGGGAGCTGTTTTTT; CDR3 protein: CASSLGVRRGDTGELFF